Listed below are T cell receptor beta chains from one sample, sequenced in a study of cytomegalovirus exposure and HLA in healthy donors. Generated by immunoSEQ multiplex PCR, the TCRdb table keeps only in-frame clones and is missing some. The sample carries around 140,000 clones, 82% recorded once. Sequencing input: PBMCs. The receptors were sampled from a young man in good health and CMV-seropositive. The CDR3 runs from the conserved cysteine through the conserved F or W. D genes are given only for firm matches. Where a row states a size, it is once, few, many or the class of an expanded clone; other rows omit it.

V,size,D,J,CDR3,DNA
TRBV4-1,.,.,TRBJ1-6,CASSQEGRVNSPLHF,TGCGCCAGCAGCCAAGAGGGCAGGGTAAATTCACCCCTCCACTTT
TRBV28,.,.,TRBJ1-2,CASSLQGYTF,TGTGCCAGCAGTTTACAGGGCTACACCTTC
TRBV27,few,TRBD1,TRBJ1-1,CASSPGTGENTEAFF,TGTGCCAGCAGTCCCGGGACAGGGGAGAACACTGAAGCTTTCTTT
TRBV19,.,.,TRBJ1-1,CAVQRGGGTEAFF,TGTGCCGTCCAAAGGGGGGGAGGCACTGAAGCTTTCTTT
TRBV6-1,few,TRBD2,TRBJ2-2,CASSEAWTSWIGELFF,TGTGCCAGCAGTGAAGCCTGGACTAGCTGGATCGGGGAGCTGTTTTTT
TRBV5-5,.,TRBD1,TRBJ1-1,CASSWWDRMNTEAFF,TGTGCCAGCAGCTGGTGGGACAGAATGAACACTGAAGCTTTCTTT
TRBV29-1,.,TRBD2,TRBJ2-3,CSVIRTSGRVTDTQYF,TGCAGCGTGATCAGGACTAGCGGGAGGGTTACAGATACGCAGTATTTT
TRBV15,.,.,TRBJ2-3,CATSREGGGFTDTQYF,TGTGCCACCAGCAGAGAGGGCGGAGGATTCACAGATACGCAGTATTTT
TRBV7-2,.,.,TRBJ1-2,CASSLATGLLYGYTF,TGTGCCAGCAGCTTAGCTACGGGACTGCTGTATGGCTACACCTTC
TRBV28,.,TRBD1,TRBJ1-4,CASSRGQGLTTNEKLFF,TGTGCCAGCAGTCGGGGACAGGGGCTCACAACTAATGAAAAACTGTTTTTT
TRBV18,.,.,TRBJ1-1,CASSPQDSVGTEAFF,TGTGCCAGCTCACCACAGGACAGTGTGGGTACTGAAGCTTTCTTT
TRBV11-1,once,.,TRBJ1-1,CASSAHRTANTEAFF,TGTGCCAGCAGCGCTCACCGGACAGCGAACACTGAAGCTTTCTTT
TRBV19,.,.,TRBJ1-3,CASSFATITEVGNTIYF,TGTGCCAGTAGTTTTGCGACGATAACAGAAGTTGGAAACACCATATATTTT
TRBV7-6,.,.,TRBJ2-5,CASSLPGTDQETQYF,TGTGCCAGCAGCTTACCAGGGACTGACCAAGAGACCCAGTACTTC